The 21 T cell receptor beta chains in this list originate from one sample, sequenced in a study of blood T cells in healthy people across ages. Then a second PCR, running about 6 to 12 cycles, was carried out with a sample-barcoded 5' primer and a J-beta primer mix. TCRdb recomputed calls from the 5' RACE reads with MiXCR, one row per CDR3 protein. The sample includes about 1,500,000 distinct CDR3 sequences, roughly 28% of them seen just once. The sample taken for sequencing was blood. Receptors originate from a woman aged 25 to 45 in good health.

The J gene is TRBJ1-5, the V gene TRBV12-5, with 9 bases identical to TRBD1. This CDR3 has 14 amino acids. Trimming at V came to 5 bases and at J to 6 bases, leaving 5 bases not matched to a gene. Germline V gives CDR1 LGHNT, CDR2 FRNRAP. CDR3 nucleotide sequence: TGTGCTAGTGGTGTACGGACAGGGGTTCAGCCCCAGCATTTT. Translation: CASGVRTGVQPQHF.

The sample holds one count of this clonotype. A much larger clone lies one base from this, so it may be a read error. The chain is built from TRBV5-1 and TRBJ2-2; TRBD1 or TRBD2 may be the D gene (5 bases each). Germline CDR1 and CDR2: SGHRS and YFSETQ. The CDR3 is 14 residues long. CDR3 region: CASSLDRNTGKLFF. The CDR3 DNA reads TGCGCCAGCAGCTTGGACAGGAACACCGGGAAGCTGTTTTTT. Together with reference TRBV5-1 and TRBJ2-2, the CDR3 gives the full variable domain: KAGVTQTPRYLIKTRGQQVTLSCSPISGHRSVSWYQQTPGQGLQFLFEYFSETQRNKGNFPGRFSGRQFSNSRSEMNVSTLELGDSALYLCASSLDRNTGKLFFGEGSRLTVL.

As concerns this clonotype: Being one base from a much bigger clone, this may be a read error. This CDR3 reads CASSESRLVQYF. DNA for the CDR3: TGCGCCAGCAGTGAAAGTCGACTTGTGCAGTACTTC. The chain joins TRBV10-2 to TRBJ2-7; the D is unclear. V lost 3 bases and J 9 bases, leaving 12 bases between the germline ends. This CDR3 comprises 12 residues. In germline, CDR1 is WSHSY, CDR2 SAAADI.

The CDR3 loop reads CASSLGDDGLRGYTF. The CDR3 bases are TGCGCCAGCAGCTTGGGGGATGACGGTCTCAGGGGCTACACCTTC. The chain couples TRBV5-1 to TRBJ1-2; no clear D. The CDR3 totals 15 residues. Looked up from germline, CDR1 is SGHRS and CDR2 is YFSETQ. Trimming removed 0 bases at V and 8 bases at J, with 17 bases between. The variable domain in full, completed from reference TRBV5-1 and TRBJ1-2, reads KAGVTQTPRYLIKTRGQQVTLSCSPISGHRSVSWYQQTPGQGLQFLFEYFSETQRNKGNFPGRFSGRQFSNSRSEMNVSTLELGDSALYLCASSLGDDGLRGYTFGSGTRLTVV.

This clonotype was recorded a few times. The chain links TRBV12-3 or TRBV12-4 to TRBJ2-4, with 8 bases fitting TRBD1. The last part of the DNA fits TRBJ2-7 better; the J call may be wrong. This CDR3 contains 16 residues. CDR3 in DNA: TGTGCCAGCAGTTTAGCGCCAGGGACAGGAGTAGGCGAGCAGTACTTC. Its translation: CASSLAPGTGVGEQYF.

The chain uses TRBV12-3 or TRBV12-4 and TRBJ2-5; 7 bases map to TRBD2. Trimming removed 6 bases from V and 3 bases from J; junction bases left unmatched: 19. CDR3 length equals 18 residues. The CDR3 sequence is CASSPPPSRGWSEETQYF. DNA of the CDR3: TGTGCCAGCAGCCCGCCACCATCGCGGGGGTGGTCGGAAGAGACCCAGTACTTC.

V gene TRBV7-2 combines with J gene TRBJ2-3; D not certain. Germline CDR1 reads SGHTA; CDR2 reads FQGNSA. This CDR3 contains 13 residues. V was clipped by 6 bases and J by 2 bases, with 9 bases between them. The CDR3 nucleotides read TGTGCCAGCAGGAAGCGAGACACAGATACGCAGTATTTT. This sequence encodes CASRKRDTDTQYF. Full variable domain (outside the CDR3, taken from reference TRBV7-2 and TRBJ2-3): GAGVSQSPSNKVTEKGKDVELRCDPISGHTALYWYRQSLGQGLEFLIYFQGNSAPDKSGLPSDRFSAERTGGSVSTLTIQRTQQEDSAVYLCASRKRDTDTQYFGPGTRLTVL.

The CDR3 region is CASSRQGGQGDTF. CDR3 sequence (DNA): TGTGCCAGCAGCCGACAGGGAGGACAGGGCGACACCTTC. V gene TRBV5-4 combines with J gene TRBJ1-2; 8 nucleotides match TRBD1. Trimming removed 4 bases from V and 12 bases from J; junction bases left unmatched: 11. Germline loops: CDR1 SGHNT, CDR2 YYREEE (reference sequence). This CDR3 contains 13 residues.

This clonotype was found many times. The rearrangement joins TRBV7-9 to TRBJ2-5; D possibly corresponds to TRBD2 (6 bases). CDR3 size: 17 residues. Trimming took off 1 base at V and 2 bases at J, with 17 bases between the two ends. Per the germline V gene, CDR1 is SEHNR and CDR2 is FQNEAQ (reference sequence). The CDR3 DNA reads TGTGCCAGCAGCTTAGAGGGTTTTCGGGGGTCTCAAGAGACCCAGTACTTC. Protein: CASSLEGFRGSQETQYF.

This clonotype was seen a few times. The chain employs TRBV5-1 and TRBJ1-2; D not resolved. The CDR3 has 15 residues. In germline, CDR1 is SGHRS, CDR2 YFSETQ. V dropped 0 bases and J dropped 7 bases, with 16 bases sitting between them. Here the CDR3 DNA reads TGCGCCAGCAGCTTGGAACCGGGTCAATACGGTGGCTACACCTTC. As protein: CASSLEPGQYGGYTF.

The V call is TRBV5-1, the J call TRBJ1-6; no reliable D call. Trimming stripped 2 bases from V and 6 bases from J, with 12 bases between. There are 15 residues in the CDR3. Germline V lookup: CDR1 SGHRS, CDR2 YFSETQ. The CDR3 is CASSLHGSPNSPLHF. The CDR3, as DNA: TGCGCCAGCAGCTTACATGGATCGCCTAATTCACCCCTCCACTTT.

This chain uses TRBV20-1 with TRBJ1-2; D uncertain. The CDR3 is made up of 13 amino acids. CDR1 and CDR2 from the germline V gene are DFQATT and SNEGSKA (reference sequence). Trimming left V 6 bases short and J 4 bases short, with 15 bases between. The CDR3 region has the DNA TGCAGTGCACGCGTTGACCAAGGCTATGGCTACACCTTC. This gives the protein CSARVDQGYGYTF.

V and J are TRBV20-1 and TRBJ2-5, with 14 bases fitting TRBD2. Trimming at V came to 0 bases and at J to 4 bases, leaving 10 bases not matched to a gene. From germline, CDR1 is DFQATT and CDR2 SNEGSKA (reference sequence). This CDR3 is built from 18 residues. The CDR3 DNA follows: TGCAGTGCTAGAGACCTAGGGACTAGCGGGAGTGGAAGAGAGACCCAGTACTTC. It codes for CSARDLGTSGSGRETQYF.

In regard to this clonotype: A single base separates this from a much larger clone, so it may be a read error. V is TRBV6-6 and J is TRBJ2-4; D is perhaps TRBD2 (5 bases). The CDR3 contains 13 residues. V gave up 0 bases and J gave up 13 bases, with 13 bases separating them. Germline V gene data show CDR1 as MNHNY and CDR2 as SVGAGI (reference sequence). The CDR3 sequence: CASSYSSALEQYF. CDR3 DNA sequence: TGTGCCAGCAGTTACTCTAGCGCCCTTGAGCAGTACTTC.

The V gene is TRBV6-2 or TRBV6-3, the J gene TRBJ2-5; D is uncertain. Trimming stripped 8 bases from V and 1 base from J, with 17 bases between. Germline assignment: CDR1 MNHEY and CDR2 SVGEGT. This CDR3 is built from 15 residues. The CDR3 region has the DNA TGTGCCAGCTTTTCATGGCGACGCAGCCAAGAGACCCAGTACTTC. This gives the protein CASFSWRRSQETQYF.

The V and J genes are TRBV12-3 or TRBV12-4 and TRBJ2-2; possibly TRBD1 or TRBD2 for D (5 bases each). V lost 3 bases, J lost 10 bases, and 9 bases lay in between. This CDR3 comprises 12 residues. Written as DNA, the CDR3 is TGTGCCAGCAGTTTTTGGGGGACGGAGCTGTTTTTT. Translation: CASSFWGTELFF.

The chain carries TRBV4-3 and TRBJ2-3, with unresolved D. Germline lookup yields CDR1 LGHNA and CDR2 YSLEER. V was trimmed by 1 base and J by 1 base, leaving 9 bases between them. CDR3 size: 15 residues. The CDR3 loop reads CASSQAIGRTDTQYF. In nucleotides, the CDR3 is TGCGCCAGCAGCCAAGCGATAGGCCGCACAGATACGCAGTATTTT.

This clonotype was observed a handful of times. The chain carries TRBV25-1 and TRBJ1-1; tentatively, D is TRBD1 (6 bases). The CDR3 is 16 amino acids. V lost 2 bases and J 6 bases, leaving 19 bases between the germline ends. CDR1 MGHDK and CDR2 SYGVNS come from the germline V gene. Here the CDR3 reads CASSETGGGAWAEAFF. CDR3 nucleotides: TGTGCCAGCAGTGAAACTGGGGGGGGCGCCTGGGCTGAAGCTTTCTTT.

This clonotype appeared a few times. J is TRBJ1-2 and V is TRBV4-2; D is ambiguous. V lost 5 bases, J lost 8 bases, and 9 bases lay in between. This CDR3 comprises 11 residues. The germline CDR1 and CDR2 sequences are LGHNA and YNFKEQ. The CDR3: CASSTRQGYTF. Here the CDR3 DNA reads TGTGCCAGCAGCACCCGGCAGGGCTACACCTTC.

This clonotype was seen only a few times. V is TRBV27 and J is TRBJ1-1, with 10 bases that match TRBD1. CDR1 and CDR2 from the germline V gene are MNHEY and SMNVEV (reference sequence). The ends lost 6 bases at V and 6 bases at J; junction bases unmatched: 13. CDR3 length: 16 residues. The CDR3 sequence is CASRGTGELGKAEAFF. CDR3 bases: TGTGCCAGCAGGGGGACAGGGGAACTCGGGAAGGCTGAAGCTTTCTTT.

The chain links TRBV6-6 to TRBJ1-4, with a weak D call TRBD1 (6 bases). CDR3 length: 14 amino acids. The V gene's germline CDR1 is MNHNY and CDR2 SVGAGI (reference sequence). V was cut by 2 bases and J by 6 bases, with 10 bases left in between. CDR3 nucleotides: TGTGCCAGCAGTTACGAGGCAGGGGATGAAAAACTGTTTTTT. Protein product: CASSYEAGDEKLFF.